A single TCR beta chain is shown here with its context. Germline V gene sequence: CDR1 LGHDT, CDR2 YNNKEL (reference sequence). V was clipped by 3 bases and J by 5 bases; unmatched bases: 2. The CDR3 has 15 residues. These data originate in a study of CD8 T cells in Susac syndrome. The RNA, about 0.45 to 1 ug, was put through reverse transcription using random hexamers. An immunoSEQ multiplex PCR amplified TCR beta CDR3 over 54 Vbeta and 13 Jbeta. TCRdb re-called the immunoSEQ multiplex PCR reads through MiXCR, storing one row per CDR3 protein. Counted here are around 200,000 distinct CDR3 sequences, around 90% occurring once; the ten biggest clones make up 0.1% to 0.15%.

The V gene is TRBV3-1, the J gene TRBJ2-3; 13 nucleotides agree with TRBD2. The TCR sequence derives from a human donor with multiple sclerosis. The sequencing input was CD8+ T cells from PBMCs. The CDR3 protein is CASSHTSGGEDTQYF. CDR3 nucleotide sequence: TGTGCCAGCAGCCACACTAGCGGGGGGGAAGATACGCAGTATTTT.